Listed below are T cell receptor beta chains from one sample, sequenced in a study of blood T cell repertoires in COVID-19. Sequenced by immunoSEQ multiplex PCR; TCRdb stores in-frame clones only, minus some. The table lists around 300,000 clones, roughly nine tenths of them singletons. Sequencing was done on a sample of PBMCs or T cells enriched from blood (not recorded which). The receptors come from a woman aged 18-29 years who had recovered from COVID-19. Each CDR3 is given with its conserved first and last residue. Each record gives: clone size, J gene, D gene, CDR3 length, V gene, CDR3 DNA, CDR3 protein. A D gene is named only where the DNA matches it firmly. Rows give clone size only sometimes, using once, few, many, or a class for an expanded clone.

. TRBJ2-7 . 16 TRBV28 TGTGCCAGCAGTTTGGCGACAGACCTACTACACTACGAGCAGTACTTC CASSLATDLLHYEQYF
. TRBJ1-1 TRBD1 12 TRBV2 TGTGCCAGCAGTCGGACAGGGCTTGAAGCTTTCTTT CASSRTGLEAFF
. TRBJ1-1 . 13 TRBV12-3/TRBV12-4 TGTGCCAGCAGTTTAGGAGGGGGCACTGAAGCTTTCTTT CASSLGGGTEAFF
. TRBJ2-3 TRBD2 15 TRBV7-8 TGTGCCAGCAGCTTAGCGTCGGGGGGGGCGGATACGCAGTATTTT CASSLASGGADTQYF
. TRBJ1-6 . 18 TRBV27 TGTGCCAGCAGTTTATCGGGACTGCCGAGCTCCTATAATTCACCCCTCCACTTT CASSLSGLPSSYNSPLHF
. TRBJ2-5 TRBD2 14 TRBV5-1 TGCGCCAGCAGCTTGGGAACTAGCGGGGGGACCCAGTACTTC CASSLGTSGGTQYF
. TRBJ1-2 TRBD1 13 TRBV10-3 TGTGCCATCAGTGACGGACAGGACTATGGCTACACCTTC CAISDGQDYGYTF
. TRBJ1-2 . 13 TRBV7-9 TGTGCCAGCAGCTTAGCGTCAGGGGTTGGCTACACCTTC CASSLASGVGYTF
. TRBJ1-3 . 17 TRBV10-3 TGTGCCATCAGTGAGCCGCCGTCAGGCTACTCTGGAAACACCATATATTTT CAISEPPSGYSGNTIYF
. TRBJ1-1 TRBD1 14 TRBV5-1 TGCGCCAGCAGGTCGGGACAGGGTGACACTGAAGCTTTCTTT CASRSGQGDTEAFF
once TRBJ1-1 . 14 TRBV11-2 TGTGCCAGCAGGGGCAGGGTCCTTTTCGCTGAAGCTTTCTTT CASRGRVLFAEAFF
. TRBJ1-6 TRBD1 16 TRBV27 TGTGCCAGCAGGAACACAGGGGGCGGGTATAATTCACCCCTCCACTTT CASRNTGGGYNSPLHF
. TRBJ1-1 . 12 TRBV5-1 TGCGCCAGCAGCCCCGGGGGGTTGGGAGCTTTCTTT CASSPGGLGAFF
few TRBJ2-4 . 14 TRBV6-5 TGTGCCAGCAGTCCGGGGGTAATCGGGAACATTCAGTACTTC CASSPGVIGNIQYF
. TRBJ2-1 TRBD2 16 TRBV9 TGTGCCAGCAGCGTCGGGACTAGCATAGGATACAATGAGCAGTTCTTC CASSVGTSIGYNEQFF
. TRBJ1-6 . 14 TRBV14 TGTGCCACCATCGCACTCTCCTATAATTCACCCCTCCACTTT CATIALSYNSPLHF
. TRBJ2-6 . 15 TRBV5-1 TGCGCCAGCAGCTTGGTCACAGCTGGGGCCAACGTCCTGACTTTC CASSLVTAGANVLTF